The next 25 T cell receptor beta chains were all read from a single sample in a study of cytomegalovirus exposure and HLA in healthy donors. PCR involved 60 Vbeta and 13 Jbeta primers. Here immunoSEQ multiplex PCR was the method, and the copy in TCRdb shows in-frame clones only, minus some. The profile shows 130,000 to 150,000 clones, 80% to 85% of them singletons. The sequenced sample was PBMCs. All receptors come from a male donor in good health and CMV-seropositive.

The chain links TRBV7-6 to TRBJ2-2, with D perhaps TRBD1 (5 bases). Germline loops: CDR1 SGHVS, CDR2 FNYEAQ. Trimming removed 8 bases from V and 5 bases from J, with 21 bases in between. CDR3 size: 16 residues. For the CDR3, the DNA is TGTGCCAGCTCCTTGGGTTGGGGCGAAGAGACCGGGGAGCTGTTTTTT. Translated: CASSLGWGEETGELFF.

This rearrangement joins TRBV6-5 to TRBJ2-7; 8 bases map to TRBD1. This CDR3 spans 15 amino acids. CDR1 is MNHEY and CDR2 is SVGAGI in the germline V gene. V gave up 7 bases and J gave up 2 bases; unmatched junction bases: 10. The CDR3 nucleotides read TGTGCCAGCACCCCAAGGACAGGGCCCACCTACGAGCAGTACTTC. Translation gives CASTPRTGPTYEQYF.

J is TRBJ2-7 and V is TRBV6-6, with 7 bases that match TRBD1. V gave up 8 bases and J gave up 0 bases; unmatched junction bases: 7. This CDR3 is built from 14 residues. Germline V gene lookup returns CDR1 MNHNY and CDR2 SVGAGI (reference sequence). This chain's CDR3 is CASRLGQNSYEQYF. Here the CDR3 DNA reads TGTGCCAGCCGTTTGGGACAGAACTCCTACGAGCAGTACTTC.

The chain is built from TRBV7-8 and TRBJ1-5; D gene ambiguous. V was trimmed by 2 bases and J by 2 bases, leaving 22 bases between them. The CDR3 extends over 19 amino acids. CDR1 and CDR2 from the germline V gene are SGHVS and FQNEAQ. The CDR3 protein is CASSLWRGMALWGNQPQHF. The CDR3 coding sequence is TGTGCCAGCAGCTTATGGAGAGGAATGGCCCTTTGGGGCAATCAGCCCCAGCATTTT.

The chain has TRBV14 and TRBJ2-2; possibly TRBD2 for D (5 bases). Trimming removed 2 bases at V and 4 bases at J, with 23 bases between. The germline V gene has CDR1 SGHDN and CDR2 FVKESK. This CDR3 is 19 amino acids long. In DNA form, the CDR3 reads TGTGCCAGCAGCCAACTTTTAGGAGCGACGGAGAGGGTCACCGGGGAGCTGTTTTTT. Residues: CASSQLLGATERVTGELFF.

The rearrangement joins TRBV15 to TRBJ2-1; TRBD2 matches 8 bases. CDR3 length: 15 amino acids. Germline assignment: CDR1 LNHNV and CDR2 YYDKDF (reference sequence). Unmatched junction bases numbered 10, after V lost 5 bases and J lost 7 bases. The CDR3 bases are TGTGCCACCAGCCGTTTGAGCGGGAGTACGAATGAGCAGTTCTTC. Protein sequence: CATSRLSGSTNEQFF.

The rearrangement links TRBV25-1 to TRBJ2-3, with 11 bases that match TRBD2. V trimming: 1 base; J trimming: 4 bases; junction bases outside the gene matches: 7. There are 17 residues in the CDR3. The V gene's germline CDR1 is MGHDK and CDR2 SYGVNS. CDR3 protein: CASSESKVAGGSDTQYF. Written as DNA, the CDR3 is TGTGCCAGCAGTGAATCTAAAGTAGCGGGAGGGTCAGATACGCAGTATTTT.

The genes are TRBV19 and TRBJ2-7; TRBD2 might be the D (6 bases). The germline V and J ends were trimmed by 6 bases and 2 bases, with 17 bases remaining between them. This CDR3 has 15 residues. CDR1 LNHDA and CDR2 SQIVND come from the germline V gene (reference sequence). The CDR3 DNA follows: TGTGCCAGTAGGTCCGAGCGGGTCCCCCCCTACGAGCAGTACTTC. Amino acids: CASRSERVPPYEQYF. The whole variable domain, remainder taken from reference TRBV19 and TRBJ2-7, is DGGITQSPKYLFRKEGQNVTLSCEQNLNHDAMYWYRQDPGQGLRLIYYSQIVNDFQKGDIAEGYSVSREKKESFPLTVTSAQKNPTAFYLCASRSERVPPYEQYFGPGTRLTVT.

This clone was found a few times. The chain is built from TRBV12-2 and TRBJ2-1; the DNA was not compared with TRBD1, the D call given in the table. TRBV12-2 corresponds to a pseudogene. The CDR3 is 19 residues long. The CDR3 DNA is TGTGCAAGTCACCCCCGGGACAGGTCTCAGCGGGGCTGCTACAATGAGCAGTTCTTC. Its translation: CASHPRDRSQRGCYNEQFF.

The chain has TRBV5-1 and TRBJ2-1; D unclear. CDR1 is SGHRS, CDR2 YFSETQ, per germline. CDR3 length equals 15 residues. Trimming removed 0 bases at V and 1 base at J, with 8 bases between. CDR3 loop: CASSLVLMSYNEQFF. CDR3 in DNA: TGCGCCAGCAGCTTGGTTCTAATGTCCTACAATGAGCAGTTCTTC.

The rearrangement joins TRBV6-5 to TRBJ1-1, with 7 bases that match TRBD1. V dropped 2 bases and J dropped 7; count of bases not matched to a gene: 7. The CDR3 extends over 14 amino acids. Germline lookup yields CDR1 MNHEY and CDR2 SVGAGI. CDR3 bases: TGTGCCAGCAGTTACGGGACAGCGACGGATGAAGCTTTCTTT. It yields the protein CASSYGTATDEAFF.

This chain's CDR3 is CASSWPRSSGRTQYF. The CDR3 DNA follows: TGCGCCAGCAGCTGGCCCCGATCTAGCGGGAGGACGCAGTATTTT. The rearrangement links TRBV5-1 to TRBJ2-3; 11 nucleotides align to TRBD2. The germline V gene has CDR1 SGHRS and CDR2 YFSETQ. Germline trimming cut 3 bases from V and 9 bases from J; bases unmatched to any gene: 9. This CDR3 contains 15 residues.

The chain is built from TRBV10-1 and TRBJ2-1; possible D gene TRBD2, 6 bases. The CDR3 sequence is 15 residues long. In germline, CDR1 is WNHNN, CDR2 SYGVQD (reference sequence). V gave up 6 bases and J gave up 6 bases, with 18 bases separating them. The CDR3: CASRLSGGCGNEQFF. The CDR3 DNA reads TGCGCCAGCAGACTATCCGGGGGATGCGGCAATGAGCAGTTCTTC.

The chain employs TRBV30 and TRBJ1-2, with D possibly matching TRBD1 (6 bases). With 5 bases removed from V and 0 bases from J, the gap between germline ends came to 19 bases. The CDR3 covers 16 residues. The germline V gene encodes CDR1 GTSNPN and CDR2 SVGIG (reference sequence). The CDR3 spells CAWGLDRDTSNYGYTF. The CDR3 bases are TGTGCCTGGGGGCTGGACCGGGACACCTCTAACTATGGCTACACCTTC.

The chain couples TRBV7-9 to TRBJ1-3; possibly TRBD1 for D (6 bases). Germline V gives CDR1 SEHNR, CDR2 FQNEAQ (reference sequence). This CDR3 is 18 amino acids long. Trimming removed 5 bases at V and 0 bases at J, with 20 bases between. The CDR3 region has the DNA TGTGCCAGCAGCCACCCAAGGAGCACAGGGACCTCTGGAAACACCATATATTTT. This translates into CASSHPRSTGTSGNTIYF.

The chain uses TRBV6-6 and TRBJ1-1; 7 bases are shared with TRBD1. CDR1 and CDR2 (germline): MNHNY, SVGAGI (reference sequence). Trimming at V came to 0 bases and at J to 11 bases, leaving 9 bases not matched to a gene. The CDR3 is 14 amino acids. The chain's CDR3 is CASSYSGAGGNAFF. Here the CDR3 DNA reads TGTGCCAGCAGTTACTCGGGGGCAGGGGGGAATGCTTTCTTT.

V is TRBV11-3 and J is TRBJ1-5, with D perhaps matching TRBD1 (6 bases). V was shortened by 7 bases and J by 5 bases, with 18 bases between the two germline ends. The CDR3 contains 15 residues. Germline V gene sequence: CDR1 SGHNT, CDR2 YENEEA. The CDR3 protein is CASTQSPGGYQPQHF. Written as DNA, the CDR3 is TGTGCCAGCACCCAATCCCCGGGGGGCTATCAGCCCCAGCATTTT.

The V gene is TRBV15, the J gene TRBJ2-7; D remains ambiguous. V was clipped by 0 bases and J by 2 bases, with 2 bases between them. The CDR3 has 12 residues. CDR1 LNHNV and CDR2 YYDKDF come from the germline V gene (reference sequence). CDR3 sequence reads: CATSRDTYEQYF. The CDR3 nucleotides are TGTGCCACCAGCAGAGATACCTACGAGCAGTACTTC.

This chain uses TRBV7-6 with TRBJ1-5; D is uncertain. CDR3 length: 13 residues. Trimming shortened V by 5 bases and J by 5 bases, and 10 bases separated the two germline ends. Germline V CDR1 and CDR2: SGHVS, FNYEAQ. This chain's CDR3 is CASSPREYQPQHF. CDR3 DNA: TGTGCCAGCAGCCCCCGGGAGTATCAGCCCCAGCATTTT.

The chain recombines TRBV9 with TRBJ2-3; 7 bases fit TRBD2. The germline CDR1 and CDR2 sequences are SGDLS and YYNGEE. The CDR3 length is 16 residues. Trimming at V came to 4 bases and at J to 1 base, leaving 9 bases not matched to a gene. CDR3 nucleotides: TGTGCCAGCAGCTCCCCCGGGGGGTGGGGCACAGATACGCAGTATTTT. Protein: CASSSPGGWGTDTQYF. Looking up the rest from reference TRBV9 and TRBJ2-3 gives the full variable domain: DSGVTQTPKHLITATGQRVTLRCSPRSGDLSVYWYQQSLDQGLQFLIQYYNGEERAKGNILERFSAQQFPDLHSELNLSSLELGDSALYFCASSSPGGWGTDTQYFGPGTRLTVL.

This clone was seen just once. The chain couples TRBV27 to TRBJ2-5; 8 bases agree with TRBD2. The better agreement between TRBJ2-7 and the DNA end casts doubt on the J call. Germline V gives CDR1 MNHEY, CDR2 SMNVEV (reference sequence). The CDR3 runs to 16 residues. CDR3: CASSVAGGLSSYEQYF. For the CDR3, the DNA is TGTGCCAGTTCGGTGGCGGGAGGACTCAGCTCCTACGAGCAGTACTTC.

The CDR3 reads CASSQEDLRGLGGYTF. CDR3 nucleotides: TGCGCCAGCAGCCAAGAAGACCTCAGGGGGTTAGGGGGCTACACCTTC. V and J are TRBV4-1 and TRBJ1-2; TRBD1 agrees at 7 bases. This CDR3 has 16 residues. From germline, CDR1 is MGHRA and CDR2 YSYEKL. Trimming cost V 0 bases and J 8 bases; bases outside gene matches: 12.

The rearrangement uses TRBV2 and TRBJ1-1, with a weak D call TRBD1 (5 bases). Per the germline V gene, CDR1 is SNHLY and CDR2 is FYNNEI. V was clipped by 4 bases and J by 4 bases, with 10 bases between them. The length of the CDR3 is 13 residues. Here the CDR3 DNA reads TGTGCCAGCAGTGTGGGGGGGGGCACTGAAGCTTTCTTT. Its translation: CASSVGGGTEAFF.

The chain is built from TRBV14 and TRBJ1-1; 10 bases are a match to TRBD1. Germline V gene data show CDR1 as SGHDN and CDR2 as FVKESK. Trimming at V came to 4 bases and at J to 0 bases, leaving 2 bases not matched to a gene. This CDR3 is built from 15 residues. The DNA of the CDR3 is TGTGCCAGCAGCCCGGGACAGGGGATGAACACTGAAGCTTTCTTT. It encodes CASSPGQGMNTEAFF.

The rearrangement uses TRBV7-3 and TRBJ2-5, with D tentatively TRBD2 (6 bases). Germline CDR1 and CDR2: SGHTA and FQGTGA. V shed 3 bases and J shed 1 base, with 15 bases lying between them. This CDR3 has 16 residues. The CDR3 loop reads CASSFTRAGIQETQYF. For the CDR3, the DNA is TGTGCCAGCAGCTTTACGAGAGCGGGCATCCAAGAGACCCAGTACTTC.